This TCR beta chain stems from a study of response to subunit inactivated influenza vaccine. Notes on the study in general: Every seasonal influenza vaccination brings in few new T cells, the authors suggested.

Looked up from germline, CDR1 is MGHRA and CDR2 is YSYEKL. CDR3 length: 16 amino acids. Trimming at V came to 4 bases and at J to 7 bases, leaving 13 bases not matched to a gene. In its sample, this clonotype was seen many times. Its antigen is as yet unknown. TCRdb redid the calling of the RT-PCR reads with MiXCR, one entry per CDR3 protein. The sample contains hundreds of thousands of distinct CDR3 sequences, under 9% of which appear only once. The chain joins TRBV4-1 to TRBJ2-3; TRBD2 agrees at 8 bases. Specimen: PBMCs from blood, collected less than 30 months after vaccination. The receptor was derived from a man between 50 and 75 years old who received an inactivated influenza vaccine. The CDR3 sequence: CASSPTAERGLYTQYF. In DNA, the CDR3 is TGCGCCAGCAGCCCCACCGCGGAGCGGGGGCTCTATACGCAGTATTTT.